This is a list of T cell receptor beta chains from one sample in a study of blood T cell repertoires in COVID-19. Produced via immunoSEQ multiplex PCR; TCRdb's table is partial and in-frame only. The data contain some 33,000 clones, roughly 82% of them singletons. Input material: peripheral blood. Receptors originate from a human donor in a cohort sampled during active COVID-19. The CDR3 runs from the conserved cysteine through the conserved F or W. D genes are given only for firm matches. Clone size, where shown, is once, few, many, or a class for clones that have expanded.

>.|.|TRBJ1-1|TRBV19
CASSRARGEVYEAFF
TGTGCCAGTAGTAGAGCCCGAGGGGAGGTATACGAAGCTTTCTTT
>.|.|TRBJ1-1|TRBV15
CATSRDGLVAGHTEAFF
TGTGCCACCAGCAGAGATGGTCTGGTGGCAGGGCACACTGAAGCTTTCTTT
>.|TRBD1|TRBJ2-5|TRBV4-1
CASSTRTGGTETQYF
TGCGCCAGCAGCACACGGACAGGGGGCACAGAGACCCAGTACTTC
>.|.|TRBJ2-3|TRBV5-1
CASSFTQDTDTQYF
TGCGCCAGCAGCTTCACCCAGGACACAGATACGCAGTATTTT
>.|.|TRBJ2-1|TRBV5-1
CASSLAYRDEQFF
TGCGCCAGCAGCTTGGCCTATCGGGATGAGCAGTTCTTC
>few|TRBD1|TRBJ2-7|TRBV28
CASISSPGQRSYEQYF
TGTGCCAGCATTTCCTCCCCGGGACAGAGATCCTACGAGCAGTACTTC
>.|.|TRBJ2-4|TRBV5-5
CASSFLSGVLRAAKNIQYF
TGTGCCAGCAGCTTTTTATCGGGAGTCTTGCGGGCAGCCAAAAACATTCAGTACTTC
>.|.|TRBJ1-5|TRBV2
CASSEARRINQPQHF
TGTGCCAGCAGTGAAGCGAGGCGGATTAATCAGCCCCAGCATTTT
>.|.|TRBJ2-3|TRBV4-2
CASSPGGTTDTQYF
TGTGCCAGCAGCCCGGGCGGGACCACAGATACGCAGTATTTT
>.|.|TRBJ2-3|TRBV6-1
CASSETPVASTDTQYF
TGTGCCAGCAGTGAAACACCCGTCGCCAGCACAGATACGCAGTATTTT
>once|TRBD2|TRBJ2-5|TRBV10-2
CASSVRAGAGETQYF
TGCGCCAGCAGTGTCCGAGCGGGGGCTGGGGAGACCCAGTACTTC
>.|.|TRBJ2-2|TRBV21-1
CASSKSDREENTGELFF
TGTGCCAGCAGCAAGTCAGACAGGGAGGAGAACACCGGGGAGCTGTTTTTT
>.|TRBD2|TRBJ2-2|TRBV2
CASRFGGTGELFF
TGTGCCAGCAGATTCGGGGGGACCGGGGAGCTGTTTTTT
>.|.|TRBJ2-7|TRBV5-4
CASSLSQTYEQYF
TGTGCCAGCAGCTTGAGTCAGACCTACGAGCAGTACTTC
>.|.|TRBJ1-4|TRBV19
CASSTQEAEKLFF
TGTGCCAGTAGTACCCAAGAGGCTGAAAAACTGTTTTTT
>.|TRBD1|TRBJ2-2|TRBV25-1
CASSGQPGQGGTGELFF
TGTGCCAGCAGTGGCCAACCGGGACAGGGAGGCACCGGGGAGCTGTTTTTT
>once|TRBD1|TRBJ1-2|TRBV4-1
CASSQEGGTGNYGYTF
TGCGCCAGCAGCCAAGAAGGAGGGACAGGGAACTATGGCTACACCTTC
>.|TRBD1|TRBJ2-1|TRBV12-3/TRBV12-4
CASSPGQGYEQFF
TGTGCCAGCAGTCCGGGACAGGGCTATGAGCAGTTCTTC
>.|.|TRBJ1-1|TRBV9
CASSVDGANTEAFF
TGTGCCAGCAGCGTAGATGGGGCTAACACTGAAGCTTTCTTT
>.|.|TRBJ1-6|TRBV5-6
CASSRREGESPLHF
TGTGCCAGCAGCCGGCGGGAGGGGGAGTCACCCCTCCACTTT
>.|TRBD1|TRBJ2-7|TRBV7-2
CASSGRDRGAYEQYF
TGTGCCAGCAGCGGACGGGACAGGGGAGCCTACGAGCAGTACTTC
>few|TRBD2|TRBJ2-7|TRBV7-2
CASSPSSGPYEQYF
TGTGCCAGCAGCCCTTCTAGCGGGCCCTACGAGCAGTACTTC
>.|TRBD1|TRBJ1-1|TRBV6-5
CASRKQGALNTEAFF
TGTGCCAGCAGGAAACAGGGGGCGCTGAACACTGAAGCTTTCTTT
>.|.|TRBJ2-7|TRBV4-2
CASSQTAQSYEQYF
TGTGCCAGCAGCCAAACAGCCCAGAGCTACGAGCAGTACTTC
>.|.|TRBJ2-7|TRBV2
CASSLRSSYEQYF
TGTGCCAGCAGCCTACGCTCATCATACGAGCAGTACTTC
>.|.|TRBJ2-5|TRBV6-6
CASSPTLQETQYF
TGTGCCAGCAGCCCTACACTACAAGAGACCCAGTACTTC
>.|TRBD1|TRBJ1-3|TRBV7-9
CASSFTGQGNGNTIYF
TGTGCCAGCAGCTTCACGGGACAGGGGAACGGAAACACCATATATTTT
>.|.|TRBJ2-2|TRBV30
CAWRDSNTGELFF
TGTGCCTGGAGGGACAGCAACACCGGGGAGCTGTTTTTT
>.|.|TRBJ2-7|TRBV5-6
CASSLRGISYEQYF
TGTGCCAGCAGCTTGCGGGGGATCTCCTACGAGCAGTACTTC
>.|.|TRBJ2-3|TRBV6-1
CASTELGDTDTQYF
TGTGCCAGCACTGAACTAGGCGACACAGATACGCAGTATTTT
>.|TRBD1|TRBJ1-2|TRBV7-3
CASSSTGGDYGYTF
TGTGCCAGCAGCTCTACAGGGGGGGACTATGGCTACACCTTC
>.|.|TRBJ2-5|TRBV6-6
CASKFLEETQYF
TGTGCCAGCAAATTTCTCGAAGAGACCCAGTACTTC
>.|TRBD2|TRBJ2-5|TRBV19
CASSYSGGAGETQYF
TGTGCCAGTAGTTATAGCGGGGGGGCTGGAGAGACCCAGTACTTC
>.|.|TRBJ2-1|TRBV5-4
CASSLPGESSYNEQFF
TGTGCCAGCAGCTTGCCGGGGGAGAGCTCCTACAATGAGCAGTTCTTC
>.|TRBD1|TRBJ2-7|TRBV5-1
CASSVGQGFNQQYF
TGCGCCAGCAGCGTGGGACAGGGGTTCAATCAGCAGTACTTC
>.|.|TRBJ1-6|TRBV7-8
CATGGVNSPLHF
TGTGCCACGGGAGGGGTTAATTCACCCCTCCACTTT
>.|.|TRBJ1-6|TRBV18
CASSEDLRPYNSPLHF
TGTGCCAGCTCCGAAGACCTCAGGCCCTATAATTCACCCCTCCACTTT
>.|.|TRBJ1-2|TRBV19
CASSPGVNYGYTF
TGTGCCAGTAGTCCCGGGGTTAACTATGGCTACACCTTC
>.|.|TRBJ2-2|TRBV11-2
CASSPRVSGTGELFF
TGTGCCAGCAGCCCGCGGGTATCAGGCACCGGGGAGCTGTTTTTT
>few|TRBD1|TRBJ2-1|TRBV7-2
CASSPDRVSEQFF
TGTGCCAGCAGCCCCGACAGGGTATCGGAGCAGTTCTTC
>.|.|TRBJ2-4|TRBV4-3
CASSQDSGSGAKNIQYF
TGCGCCAGCAGCCAAGATTCGGGATCAGGAGCCAAAAACATTCAGTACTTC
>.|TRBD1|TRBJ2-7|TRBV7-2
CASSLGDRVVDEQYF
TGTGCCAGCAGCTTAGGGGACAGGGTCGTCGACGAGCAGTACTTC
>few|TRBD1|TRBJ1-5|TRBV7-9
CASSPTGGWNQPQHF
TGTGCCAGCAGCCCGACAGGGGGCTGGAATCAGCCCCAGCATTTT